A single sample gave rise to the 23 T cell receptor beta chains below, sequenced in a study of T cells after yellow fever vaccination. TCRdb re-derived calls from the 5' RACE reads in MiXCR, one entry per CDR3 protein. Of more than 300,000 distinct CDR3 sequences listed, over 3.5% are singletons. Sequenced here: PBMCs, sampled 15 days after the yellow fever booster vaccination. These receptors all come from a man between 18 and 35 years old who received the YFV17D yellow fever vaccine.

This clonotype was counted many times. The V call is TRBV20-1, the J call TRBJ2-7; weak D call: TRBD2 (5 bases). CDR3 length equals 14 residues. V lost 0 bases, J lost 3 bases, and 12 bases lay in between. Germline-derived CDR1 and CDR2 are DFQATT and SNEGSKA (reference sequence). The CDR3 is CSARDWRSGYEQYF. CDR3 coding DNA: TGCAGTGCTAGAGATTGGAGGAGTGGCTACGAGCAGTACTTC.

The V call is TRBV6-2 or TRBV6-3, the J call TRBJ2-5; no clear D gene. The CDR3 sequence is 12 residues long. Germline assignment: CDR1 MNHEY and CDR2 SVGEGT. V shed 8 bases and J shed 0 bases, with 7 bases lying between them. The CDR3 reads CASRLYQETQYF. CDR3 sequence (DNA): TGTGCCAGCCGACTTTACCAAGAGACCCAGTACTTC.

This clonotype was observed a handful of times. This CDR3 is CASSQGIGTTDTQYF. CDR3 DNA sequence: TGTGCCAGCAGCCAAGGGATCGGGACAACAGATACGCAGTATTTT. This chain joins TRBV3-1 and TRBJ2-3; the D gene is possibly TRBD1 (6 bases). In germline, CDR1 is LGHDT, CDR2 YNNKEL (reference sequence). Trimming removed 1 base at V and 3 bases at J, with 11 bases between. The CDR3 covers 15 residues.

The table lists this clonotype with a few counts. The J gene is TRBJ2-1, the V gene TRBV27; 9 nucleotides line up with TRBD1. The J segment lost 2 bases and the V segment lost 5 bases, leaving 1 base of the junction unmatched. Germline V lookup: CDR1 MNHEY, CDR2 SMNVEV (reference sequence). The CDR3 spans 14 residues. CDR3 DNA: TGTGCCAGCAGTCGACAGGGGGCCTACAATGAGCAGTTCTTC. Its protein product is CASSRQGAYNEQFF.

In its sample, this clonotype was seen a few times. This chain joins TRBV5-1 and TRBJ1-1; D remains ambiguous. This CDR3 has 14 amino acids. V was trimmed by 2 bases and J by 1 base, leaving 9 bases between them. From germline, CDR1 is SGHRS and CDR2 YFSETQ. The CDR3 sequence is CASSLKDQNTEAFF. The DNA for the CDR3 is TGCGCCAGCAGCTTAAAGGATCAGAACACTGAAGCTTTCTTT.

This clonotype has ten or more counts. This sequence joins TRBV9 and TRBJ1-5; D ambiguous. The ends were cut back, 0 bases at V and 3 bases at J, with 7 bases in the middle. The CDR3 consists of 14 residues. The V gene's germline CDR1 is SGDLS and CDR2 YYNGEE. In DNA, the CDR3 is TGTGCCAGCAGCGTAGAGGGAGACAATCAGCCCCAGCATTTT. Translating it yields CASSVEGDNQPQHF.

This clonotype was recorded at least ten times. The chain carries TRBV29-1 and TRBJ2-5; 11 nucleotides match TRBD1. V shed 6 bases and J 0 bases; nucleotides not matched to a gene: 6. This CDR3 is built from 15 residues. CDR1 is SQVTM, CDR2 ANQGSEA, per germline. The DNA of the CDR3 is TGCAGCGTCGCTGGGACAGGGGGTTACCAAGAGACCCAGTACTTC. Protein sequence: CSVAGTGGYQETQYF.

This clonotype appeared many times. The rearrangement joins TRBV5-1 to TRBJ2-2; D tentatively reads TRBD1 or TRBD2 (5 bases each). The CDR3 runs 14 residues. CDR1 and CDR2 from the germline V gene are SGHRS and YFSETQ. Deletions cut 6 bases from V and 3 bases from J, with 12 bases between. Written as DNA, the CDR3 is TGCGCCAGCAACGACCGAGGGGACACCGGGGAGCTGTTTTTT. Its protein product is CASNDRGDTGELFF. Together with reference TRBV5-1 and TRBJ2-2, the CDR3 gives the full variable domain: KAGVTQTPRYLIKTRGQQVTLSCSPISGHRSVSWYQQTPGQGLQFLFEYFSETQRNKGNFPGRFSGRQFSNSRSEMNVSTLELGDSALYLCASNDRGDTGELFFGEGSRLTVL.

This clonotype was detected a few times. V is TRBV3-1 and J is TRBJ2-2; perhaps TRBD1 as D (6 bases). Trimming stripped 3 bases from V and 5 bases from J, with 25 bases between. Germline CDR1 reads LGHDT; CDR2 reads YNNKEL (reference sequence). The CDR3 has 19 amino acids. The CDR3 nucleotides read TGTGCCAGCAGCCACCTGAATCATGGGGGCGCAGGTCGGACCGGGGAGCTGTTTTTT. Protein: CASSHLNHGGAGRTGELFF.

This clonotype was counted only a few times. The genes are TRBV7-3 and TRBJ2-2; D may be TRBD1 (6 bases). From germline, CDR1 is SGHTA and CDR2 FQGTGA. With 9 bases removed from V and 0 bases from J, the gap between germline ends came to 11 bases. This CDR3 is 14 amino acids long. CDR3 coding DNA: TGTGCCAGATCGGGACACACGAACACCGGGGAGCTGTTTTTT. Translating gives CARSGHTNTGELFF.

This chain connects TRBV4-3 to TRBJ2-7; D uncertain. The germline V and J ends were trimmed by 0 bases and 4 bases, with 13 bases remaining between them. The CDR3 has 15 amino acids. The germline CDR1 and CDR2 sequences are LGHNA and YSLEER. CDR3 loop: CASSQDPSPVYEQYF. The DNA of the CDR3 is TGCGCCAGCAGCCAAGATCCCTCCCCAGTATACGAGCAGTACTTC.

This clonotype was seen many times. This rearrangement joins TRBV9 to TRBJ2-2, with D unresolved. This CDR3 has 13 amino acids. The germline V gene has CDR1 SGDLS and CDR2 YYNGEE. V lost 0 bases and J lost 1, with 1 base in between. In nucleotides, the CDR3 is TGTGCCAGCAGCGTAGGGAACACCGGGGAGCTGTTTTTT. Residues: CASSVGNTGELFF.

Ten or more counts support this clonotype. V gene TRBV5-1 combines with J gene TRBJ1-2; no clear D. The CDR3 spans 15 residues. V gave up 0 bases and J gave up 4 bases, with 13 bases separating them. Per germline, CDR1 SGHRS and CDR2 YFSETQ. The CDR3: CASSLGATKGYGYTF. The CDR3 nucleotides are TGCGCCAGCAGCTTGGGAGCCACCAAGGGCTATGGCTACACCTTC.

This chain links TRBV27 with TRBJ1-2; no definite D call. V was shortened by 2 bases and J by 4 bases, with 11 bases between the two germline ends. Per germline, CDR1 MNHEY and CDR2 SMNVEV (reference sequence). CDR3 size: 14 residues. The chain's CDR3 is CASSLGFGSYGYTF. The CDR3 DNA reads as TGTGCCAGCAGTTTAGGTTTTGGGAGCTATGGCTACACCTTC.

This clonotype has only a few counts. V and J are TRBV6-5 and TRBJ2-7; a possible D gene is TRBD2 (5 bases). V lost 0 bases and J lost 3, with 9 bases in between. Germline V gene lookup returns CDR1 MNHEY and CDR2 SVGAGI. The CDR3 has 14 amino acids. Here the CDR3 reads CASSYSRTVYEQYF. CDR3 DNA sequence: TGTGCCAGCAGTTACTCAAGGACTGTCTACGAGCAGTACTTC.

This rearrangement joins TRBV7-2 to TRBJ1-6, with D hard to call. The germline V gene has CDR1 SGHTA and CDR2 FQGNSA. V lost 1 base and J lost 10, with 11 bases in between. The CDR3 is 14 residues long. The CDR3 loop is CASSLVTFWSPLHF. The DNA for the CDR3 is TGTGCCAGCAGCTTAGTGACGTTTTGGTCACCCCTCCACTTT. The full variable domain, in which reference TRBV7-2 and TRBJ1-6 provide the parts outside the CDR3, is GAGVSQSPSNKVTEKGKDVELRCDPISGHTALYWYRQSLGQGLEFLIYFQGNSAPDKSGLPSDRFSAERTGGSVSTLTIQRTQQEDSAVYLCASSLVTFWSPLHFGNGTRLTVT.

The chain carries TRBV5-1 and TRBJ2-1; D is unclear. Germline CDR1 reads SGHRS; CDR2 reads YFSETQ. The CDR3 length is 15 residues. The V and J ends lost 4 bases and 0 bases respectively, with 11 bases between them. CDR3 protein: CASSTENFSYNEQFF. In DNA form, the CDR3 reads TGCGCCAGCAGCACAGAAAATTTCTCCTACAATGAGCAGTTCTTC. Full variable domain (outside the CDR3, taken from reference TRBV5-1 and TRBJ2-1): KAGVTQTPRYLIKTRGQQVTLSCSPISGHRSVSWYQQTPGQGLQFLFEYFSETQRNKGNFPGRFSGRQFSNSRSEMNVSTLELGDSALYLCASSTENFSYNEQFFGPGTRLTVL.

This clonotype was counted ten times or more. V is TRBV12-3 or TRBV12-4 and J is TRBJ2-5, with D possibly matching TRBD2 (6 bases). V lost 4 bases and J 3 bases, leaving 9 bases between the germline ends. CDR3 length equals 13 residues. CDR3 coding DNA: TGTGCCAGCAGTTCTACGGGGGAAGAGACCCAGTACTTC. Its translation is CASSSTGEETQYF.

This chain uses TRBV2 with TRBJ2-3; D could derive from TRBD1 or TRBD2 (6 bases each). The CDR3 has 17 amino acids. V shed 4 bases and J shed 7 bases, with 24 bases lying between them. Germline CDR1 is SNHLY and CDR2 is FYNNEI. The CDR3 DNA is TGTGCCAGCAGTGTCCCATTTGTCACAGGGAGGATGAATACGCAGTATTTT. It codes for CASSVPFVTGRMNTQYF.

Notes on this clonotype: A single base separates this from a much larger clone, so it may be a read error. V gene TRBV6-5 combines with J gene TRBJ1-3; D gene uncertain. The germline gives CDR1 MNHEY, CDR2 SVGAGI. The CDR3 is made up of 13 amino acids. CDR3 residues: CASAQVSGNTIHF. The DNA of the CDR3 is TGTGCCAGCGCTCAGGTCTCTGGAAACACCATACATTTT.

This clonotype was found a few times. The CDR3 region has the DNA TGTGCCAGCAGCTCAAGGGGCCCGGCTAGGACCTACGAGCAGTACTTC. It specifies CASSSRGPARTYEQYF. The gene calls are TRBV7-9 and TRBJ2-7; D is perhaps TRBD1 (5 bases). Trimming removed 4 bases from V and 2 bases from J, with 18 bases in between. Germline V gene lookup returns CDR1 SEHNR and CDR2 FQNEAQ (reference sequence). There are 16 residues in the CDR3.

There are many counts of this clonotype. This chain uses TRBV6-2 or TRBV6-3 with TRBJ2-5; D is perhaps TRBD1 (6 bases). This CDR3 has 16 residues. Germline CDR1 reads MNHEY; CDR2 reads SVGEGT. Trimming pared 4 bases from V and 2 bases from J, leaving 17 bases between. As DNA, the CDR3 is TGTGCCAGCAGTTCCCCGGACAGATCTCCGCAAGAGACCCAGTACTTC. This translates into CASSSPDRSPQETQYF.

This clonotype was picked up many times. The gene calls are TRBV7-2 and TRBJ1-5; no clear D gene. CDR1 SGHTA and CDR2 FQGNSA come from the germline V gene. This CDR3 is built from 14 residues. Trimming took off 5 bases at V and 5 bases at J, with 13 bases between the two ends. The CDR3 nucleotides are TGTGCCAGCAGCCTAGGGAGTTTACATCAGCCCCAGCATTTT. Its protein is CASSLGSLHQPQHF.